This T cell receptor beta chain appears in the sequencing data of a study of T cell repertoires in cytomegalovirus infection. On the study more broadly: Public TCR beta signatures marked donors with CMV infection and the matching HLA.

CDR1 MDHEN and CDR2 SYDVKM come from the germline V gene. This CDR3 is built from 14 residues. V lost 4 bases to trimming and J lost 2 bases, with 6 bases between them. MiXCR, applied by TCRdb to the reads, yields one record per CDR3 protein. The table lists approximately 170,000 distinct CDR3 sequences, more than 15% of them singletons. The sequence came from a human donor in good health (CMV status not recorded). Some clones in this sample may be carry-over from other donors' samples. The chain is built from TRBV28 and TRBJ2-6; D gene uncertain. Sequenced material: CD8+ T cells from PBMCs. Written as DNA, the CDR3 is TGTGCCAGCAGTTCGAACCCTGGGGCCAACGTCCTGACTTTC. It encodes CASSSNPGANVLTF.